Below, one T cell receptor beta chain is given with its context. Its target is unknown. The data were taken from a study of siplizumab effects on memory and regulatory T cells. Study findings and constraints: In unstimulated cells, naive T cells appeared more diverse than memory T cells and seemed major alloresponse contributors.

This table comes from immunoSEQ multiplex PCR, and its TCRdb copy is limited to in-frame clones, with some not included. The sample includes tens of thousands of clones, under 95% of them seen just once. V shed 2 bases and J shed 4 bases, with 15 bases lying between them. Germline-derived CDR1 and CDR2 are MNHNY and SVGAGI (reference sequence). This CDR3 region has 16 residues. The chain recombines TRBV6-6 with TRBJ2-1; a possible D gene is TRBD2 (6 bases). The sequence derives from a human donor in good health. The sample was CD8+ T cells sorted from blood. The CDR3 DNA is TGTGCCAGCAGTTACCTTATAGCGGATATGTACAATGAGCAGTTCTTC. Translated, it gives CASSYLIADMYNEQFF.